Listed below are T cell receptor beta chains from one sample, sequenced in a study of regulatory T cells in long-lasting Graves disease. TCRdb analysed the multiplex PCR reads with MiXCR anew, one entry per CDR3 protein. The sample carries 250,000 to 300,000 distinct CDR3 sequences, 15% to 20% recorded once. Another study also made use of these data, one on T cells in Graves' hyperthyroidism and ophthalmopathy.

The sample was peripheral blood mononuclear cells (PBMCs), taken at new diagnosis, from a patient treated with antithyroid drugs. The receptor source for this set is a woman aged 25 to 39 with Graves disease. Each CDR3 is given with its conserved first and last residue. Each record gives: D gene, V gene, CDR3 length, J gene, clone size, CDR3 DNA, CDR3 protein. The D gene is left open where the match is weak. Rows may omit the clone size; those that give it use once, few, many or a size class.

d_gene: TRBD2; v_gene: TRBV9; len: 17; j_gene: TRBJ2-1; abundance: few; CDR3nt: TGTGCCAGCAGCGCCCGGTGGGCGGGGGGCCCATACAATGAGCAGTTCTTC; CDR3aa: CASSARWAGGPYNEQFF
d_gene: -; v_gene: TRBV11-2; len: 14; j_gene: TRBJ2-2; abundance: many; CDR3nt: TGTGCCAGCAGCTTAATAGGTTCCACCGGGGAGCTGTTTTTT; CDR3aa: CASSLIGSTGELFF
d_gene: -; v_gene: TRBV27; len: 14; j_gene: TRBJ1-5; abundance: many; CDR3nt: TGTGCCAGCCGCGTAGGGGTAGGGAATCAGCCCCAGCATTTT; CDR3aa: CASRVGVGNQPQHF
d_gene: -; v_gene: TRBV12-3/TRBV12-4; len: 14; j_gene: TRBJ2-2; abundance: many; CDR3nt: TGTGCCAGCACCTCAGGGGGGCGCATCGGGGAGCTGTTTTTT; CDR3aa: CASTSGGRIGELFF
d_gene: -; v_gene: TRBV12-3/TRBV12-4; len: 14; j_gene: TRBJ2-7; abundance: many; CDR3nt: TGTGCCAGCAACATGGGGGGAAGGGGATTCGAGCAGTACTTC; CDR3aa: CASNMGGRGFEQYF
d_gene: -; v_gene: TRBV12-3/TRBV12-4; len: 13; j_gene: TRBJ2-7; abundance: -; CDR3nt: TGTGCCAGCAGCCAGACAGGGAGGTCCGAGCAGTACTTC; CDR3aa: CASSQTGRSEQYF
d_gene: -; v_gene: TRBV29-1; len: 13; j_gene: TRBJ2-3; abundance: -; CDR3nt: TGCAGCGTTAGACAGAGTTCGGGAGATACGCAGTATTTT; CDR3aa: CSVRQSSGDTQYF
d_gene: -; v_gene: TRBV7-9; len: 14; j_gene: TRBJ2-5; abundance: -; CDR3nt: TGTGCCAGCAGCTTAGTCGAGGGACAAGAGACCCAGTACTTC; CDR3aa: CASSLVEGQETQYF
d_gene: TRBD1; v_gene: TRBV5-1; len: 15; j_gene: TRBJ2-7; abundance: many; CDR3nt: TGTGCCAGCAGCCCTCGGACAGGACAAAACTACGAGCAGTACTTC; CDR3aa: CASSPRTGQNYEQYF
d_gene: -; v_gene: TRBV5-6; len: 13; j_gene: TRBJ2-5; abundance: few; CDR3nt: TGTGCCAGCAGCCCAGGGGCCGCAGAGACCCAGTACTTC; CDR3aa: CASSPGAAETQYF
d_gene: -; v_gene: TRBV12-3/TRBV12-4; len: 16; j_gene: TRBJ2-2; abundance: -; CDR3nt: TGTGCCAGCTTCAGGGTCGGGGTAGGGTGGCCCGGGGAGCTGTTTTTT; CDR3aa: CASFRVGVGWPGELFF
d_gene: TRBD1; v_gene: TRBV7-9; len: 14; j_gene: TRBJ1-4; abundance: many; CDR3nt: TGTGCCAGCAGCCGGGACAGGGTTGAGGAAAAACTGTTTTTT; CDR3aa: CASSRDRVEEKLFF
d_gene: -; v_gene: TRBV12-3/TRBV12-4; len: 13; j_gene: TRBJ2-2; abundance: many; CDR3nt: TGTGCCAGCAGTTTTGGAGGGCCCGGGGAGCTGTTTTTT; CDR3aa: CASSFGGPGELFF
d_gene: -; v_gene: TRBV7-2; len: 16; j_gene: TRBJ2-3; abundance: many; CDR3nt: TGTGCCAGCAGCTTAGATGGCCCACATCCAGGGGATACGCAGTATTTT; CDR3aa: CASSLDGPHPGDTQYF
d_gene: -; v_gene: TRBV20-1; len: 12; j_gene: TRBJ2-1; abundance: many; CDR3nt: TGCAGTGCATCCGACCCCGGCAATGAGCAGTTCTTC; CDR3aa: CSASDPGNEQFF
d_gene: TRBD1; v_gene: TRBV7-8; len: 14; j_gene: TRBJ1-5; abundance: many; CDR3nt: TGTGCCAGCAGCTTAGGGACAGGGTACGGACCCCAGCATTTT; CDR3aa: CASSLGTGYGPQHF
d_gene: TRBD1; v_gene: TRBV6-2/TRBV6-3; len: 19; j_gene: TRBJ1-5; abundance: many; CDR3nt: TGTGCCAGCAGCTACCCCGGGACAGGGGTAAGGGGTAGCAATCAGCCCCAGCATTTT; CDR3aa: CASSYPGTGVRGSNQPQHF
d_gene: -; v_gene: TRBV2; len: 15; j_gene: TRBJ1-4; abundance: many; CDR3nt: TGTGCCAGCAGTGAATTCCTGTCAACTAATGAAAAACTGTTTTTT; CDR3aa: CASSEFLSTNEKLFF
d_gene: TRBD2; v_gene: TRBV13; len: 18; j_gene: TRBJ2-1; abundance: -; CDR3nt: TGTGCCAGCAGCGACCCTAGCGGGGGGCCTGACCGCTACAATGAGCAGTTCTTC; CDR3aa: CASSDPSGGPDRYNEQFF
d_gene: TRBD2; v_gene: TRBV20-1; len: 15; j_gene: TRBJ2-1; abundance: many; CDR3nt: TGCAGTGCCTGGGGACTAGCGGGGGGGCCGGGTGAGCAGTTCTTC; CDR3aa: CSAWGLAGGPGEQFF
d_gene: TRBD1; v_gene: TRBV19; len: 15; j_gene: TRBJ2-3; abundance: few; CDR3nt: TGTGCCAGTGGCTACCGGGACAGAGGCACAGATACGCAGTATTTT; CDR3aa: CASGYRDRGTDTQYF
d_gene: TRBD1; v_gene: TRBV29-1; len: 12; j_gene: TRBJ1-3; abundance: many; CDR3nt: TGCAGCGCCGGGACAGGCAGAAACACCATATATTTT; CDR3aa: CSAGTGRNTIYF
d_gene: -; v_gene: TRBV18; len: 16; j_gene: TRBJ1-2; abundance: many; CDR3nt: TGTGCCAGCTCACCGGTCTTTGGACGAGATAACTATGGCTACACCTTC; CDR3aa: CASSPVFGRDNYGYTF
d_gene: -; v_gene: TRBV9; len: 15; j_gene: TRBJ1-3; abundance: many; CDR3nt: TGTGCCAGCAGTCTCGACGGCAGCTCTGGAAACACCATATATTTT; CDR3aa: CASSLDGSSGNTIYF
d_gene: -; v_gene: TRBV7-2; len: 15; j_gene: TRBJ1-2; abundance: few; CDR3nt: TGTGCCAGCAGCCCAGGGCCAGCTTCTAACTATGGCTACACCTTC; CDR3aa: CASSPGPASNYGYTF
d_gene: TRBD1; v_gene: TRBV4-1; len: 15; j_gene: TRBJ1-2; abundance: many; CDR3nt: TGCGCCAGCAGCCAACCCCAGACAGGGTACTATGGCTACACCTTC; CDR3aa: CASSQPQTGYYGYTF
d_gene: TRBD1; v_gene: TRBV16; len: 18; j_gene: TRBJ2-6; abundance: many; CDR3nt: TGTGCCAGCAGCCAATTGAAGGGGGCTAGGTCCGGGGCCAACGTCCTGACTTTC; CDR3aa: CASSQLKGARSGANVLTF
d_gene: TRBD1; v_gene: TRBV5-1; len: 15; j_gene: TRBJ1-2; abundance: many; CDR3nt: TGCGCCAGCAGCAGGGACAGGGGGGATCACTATGGCTACACCTTC; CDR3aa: CASSRDRGDHYGYTF
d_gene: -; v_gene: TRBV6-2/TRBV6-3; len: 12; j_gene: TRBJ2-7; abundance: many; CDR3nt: TGTGCCAGCAGTCGTTTTGGTGACGAGCAGTACTTC; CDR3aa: CASSRFGDEQYF
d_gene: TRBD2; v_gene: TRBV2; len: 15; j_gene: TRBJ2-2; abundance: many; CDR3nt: TGTGCCAGCCGACTAGCGGGGGTGTACACCGGGGAGCTGTTTTTT; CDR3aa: CASRLAGVYTGELFF
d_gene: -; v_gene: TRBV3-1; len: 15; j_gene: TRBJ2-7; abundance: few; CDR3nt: TGTGCCAGCAGCCTCCTTTTCGAGGGGGGGTACGAGCAGTACTTC; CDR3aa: CASSLLFEGGYEQYF
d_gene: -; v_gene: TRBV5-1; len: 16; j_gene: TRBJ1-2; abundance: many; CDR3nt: TGTGCCAGCAGCTTGACGGGACAAAGTACCCCCTATGGCTACACCTTC; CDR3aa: CASSLTGQSTPYGYTF
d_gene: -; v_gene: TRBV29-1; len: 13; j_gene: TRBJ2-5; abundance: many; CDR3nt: TGCAGCGTTGTTTATCGCCCAGGGGAGACCCAGTACTTC; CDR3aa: CSVVYRPGETQYF
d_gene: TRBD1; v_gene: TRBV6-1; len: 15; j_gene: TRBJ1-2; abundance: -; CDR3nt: TGTGCCAGCTCACCCCGGGACAGGGGTGGGTATGGCTACACCTTC; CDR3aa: CASSPRDRGGYGYTF
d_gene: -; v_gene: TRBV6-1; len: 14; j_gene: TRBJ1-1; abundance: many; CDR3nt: TGTGCCAGCAGGCGTACCACGGGGGTCCCTGAAGCTTTCTTT; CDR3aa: CASRRTTGVPEAFF
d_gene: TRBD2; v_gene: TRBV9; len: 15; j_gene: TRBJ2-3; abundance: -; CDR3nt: TGTGCCAGCAGCCCGCGGGGGGACACGGGAGATACGCAGTATTTT; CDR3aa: CASSPRGDTGDTQYF
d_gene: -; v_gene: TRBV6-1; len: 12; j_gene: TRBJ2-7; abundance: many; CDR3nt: TGTGCCAGCAGTGAAGCTTCGGGCGAGCAGTACTTC; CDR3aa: CASSEASGEQYF
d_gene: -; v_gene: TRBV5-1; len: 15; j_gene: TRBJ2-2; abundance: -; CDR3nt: TGCGCCAGCAGCTTAGGGACTGCTCCACTCGGGGAGCTGTTTTTT; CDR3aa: CASSLGTAPLGELFF
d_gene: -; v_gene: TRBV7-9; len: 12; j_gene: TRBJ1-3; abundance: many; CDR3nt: TGTGCCAGCAGCTCATTTGGAAACACCATATATTTT; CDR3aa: CASSSFGNTIYF
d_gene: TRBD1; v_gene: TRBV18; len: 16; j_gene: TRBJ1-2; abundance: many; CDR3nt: TGTGCCAGCTCAGAAGACCGGGACAGCTATAACTATGGCTACACCTTC; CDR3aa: CASSEDRDSYNYGYTF
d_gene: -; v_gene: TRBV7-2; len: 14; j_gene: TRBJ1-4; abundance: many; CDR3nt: TGTGCCAGCAGCTTATCGAAAGGGAATGAAAAACTGTTTTTT; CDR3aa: CASSLSKGNEKLFF
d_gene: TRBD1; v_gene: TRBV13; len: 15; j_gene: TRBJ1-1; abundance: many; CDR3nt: TGTGCCAGCAGCCCGACAGGGAAGGGGCACACTGAAGCTTTCTTT; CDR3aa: CASSPTGKGHTEAFF
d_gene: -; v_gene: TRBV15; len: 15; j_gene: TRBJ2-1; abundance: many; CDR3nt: TGTGCCACCAGCAGAGAAGGGCACTCCTACAATGAGCAGTTCTTC; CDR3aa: CATSREGHSYNEQFF
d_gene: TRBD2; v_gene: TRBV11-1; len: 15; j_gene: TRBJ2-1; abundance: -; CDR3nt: TGTGCCAGCAGCTTTGGACTAGCGGGAGAGGATGAGCAGTTCTTC; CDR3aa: CASSFGLAGEDEQFF
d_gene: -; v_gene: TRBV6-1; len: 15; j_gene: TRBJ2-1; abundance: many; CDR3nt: TGTGCCAGCAGTGCGTCACTCGGGTCCTACAATGAGCAGTTCTTC; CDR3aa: CASSASLGSYNEQFF
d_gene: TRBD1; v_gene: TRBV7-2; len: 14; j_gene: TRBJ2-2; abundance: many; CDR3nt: TGTGCCAGCAGCATATCAGGGGGCACCGGGGAGCTGTTTTTT; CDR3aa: CASSISGGTGELFF
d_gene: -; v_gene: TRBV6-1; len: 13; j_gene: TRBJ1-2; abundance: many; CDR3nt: TGTGCCAGCAGTCCGCCCCGACGGGACGGCTACACCTTC; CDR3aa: CASSPPRRDGYTF
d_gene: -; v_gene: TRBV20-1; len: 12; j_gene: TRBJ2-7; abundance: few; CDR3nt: TGCAGTGCAACAGGGAGCTCCTACGAGCAGTACTTC; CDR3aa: CSATGSSYEQYF
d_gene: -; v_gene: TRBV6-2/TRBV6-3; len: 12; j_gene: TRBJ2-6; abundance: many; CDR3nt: TGTGCCAGCCTCTCTGGGGCCAACGTCCTGACTTTC; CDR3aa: CASLSGANVLTF
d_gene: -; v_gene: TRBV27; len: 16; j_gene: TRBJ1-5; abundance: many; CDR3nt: TGTGCCAGCTCCTCCAGGGGACCGCAGAGCAATCAGCCCCAGCATTTT; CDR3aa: CASSSRGPQSNQPQHF
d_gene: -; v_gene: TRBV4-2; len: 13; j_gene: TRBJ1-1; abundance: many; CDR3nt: TGTGCCAGCAGCCAAGTTGAGGGTCCTGAAGCTTTCTTT; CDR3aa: CASSQVEGPEAFF
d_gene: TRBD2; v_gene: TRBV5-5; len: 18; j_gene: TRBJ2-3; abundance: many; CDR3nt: TGTGCCAGCAGCACCCACCGGACTAGCGGGGGGGTAACAGATACGCAGTATTTT; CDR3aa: CASSTHRTSGGVTDTQYF
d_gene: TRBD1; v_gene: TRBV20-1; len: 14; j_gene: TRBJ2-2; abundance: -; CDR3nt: TGCAGTGCGAAAATTACAGGGGGCACCGGGGAGCTGTTTTTT; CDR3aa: CSAKITGGTGELFF
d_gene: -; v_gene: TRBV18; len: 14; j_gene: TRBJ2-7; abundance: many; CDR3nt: TGTGCCAGCTCACCGAGGGGGAGCCCCTACGAGCAGTACTTC; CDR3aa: CASSPRGSPYEQYF
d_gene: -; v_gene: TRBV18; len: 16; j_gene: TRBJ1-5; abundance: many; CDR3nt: TGTGCCAGCTCACCTGGGCAGCACACCTCCAATCAGCCCCAGCATTTT; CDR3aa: CASSPGQHTSNQPQHF
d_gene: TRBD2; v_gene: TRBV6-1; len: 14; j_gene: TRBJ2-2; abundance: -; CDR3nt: TGTGCCAGCCATCTAGCGGGGGGAACCGGGGAGCTGTTTTTT; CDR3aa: CASHLAGGTGELFF
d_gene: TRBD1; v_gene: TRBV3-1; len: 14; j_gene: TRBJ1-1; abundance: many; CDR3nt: TGTGCCAGCAGCCAAACAGGGGGTAACACTGAAGCTTTCTTT; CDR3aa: CASSQTGGNTEAFF